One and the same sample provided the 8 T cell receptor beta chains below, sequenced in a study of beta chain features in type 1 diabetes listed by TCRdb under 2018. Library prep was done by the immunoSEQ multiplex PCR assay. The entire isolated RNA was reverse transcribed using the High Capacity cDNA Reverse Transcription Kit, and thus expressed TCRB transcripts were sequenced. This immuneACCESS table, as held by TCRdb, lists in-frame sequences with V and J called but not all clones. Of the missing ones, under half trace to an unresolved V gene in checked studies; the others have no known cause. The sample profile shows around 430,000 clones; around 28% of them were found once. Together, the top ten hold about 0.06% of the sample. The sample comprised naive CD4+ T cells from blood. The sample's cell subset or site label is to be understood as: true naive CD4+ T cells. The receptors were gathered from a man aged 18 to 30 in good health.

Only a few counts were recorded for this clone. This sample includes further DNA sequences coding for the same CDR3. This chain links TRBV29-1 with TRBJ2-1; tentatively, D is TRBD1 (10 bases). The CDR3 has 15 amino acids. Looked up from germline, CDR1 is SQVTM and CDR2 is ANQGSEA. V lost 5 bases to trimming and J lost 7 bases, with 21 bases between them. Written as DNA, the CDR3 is TGCAGCGTTTCTCGACAGGGGGCGGGGGGGAATGAGCAGTTCTTC. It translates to CSVSRQGAGGNEQFF.

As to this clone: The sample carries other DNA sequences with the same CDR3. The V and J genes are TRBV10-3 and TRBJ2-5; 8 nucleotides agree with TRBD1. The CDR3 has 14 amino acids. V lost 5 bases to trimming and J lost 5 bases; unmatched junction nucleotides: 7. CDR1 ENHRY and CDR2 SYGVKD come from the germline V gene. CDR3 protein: CAISSGTGGETQYF. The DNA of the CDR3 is TGTGCCATCAGTTCCGGGACAGGAGGCGAGACCCAGTACTTC.

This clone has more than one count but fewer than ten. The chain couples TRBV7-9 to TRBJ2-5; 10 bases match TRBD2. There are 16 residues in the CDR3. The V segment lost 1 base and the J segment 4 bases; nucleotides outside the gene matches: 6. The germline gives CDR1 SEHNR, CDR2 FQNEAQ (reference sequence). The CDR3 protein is CASSLEAGGPRETQYF. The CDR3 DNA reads TGTGCCAGCAGCTTAGAAGCGGGAGGGCCTCGAGAGACCCAGTACTTC.

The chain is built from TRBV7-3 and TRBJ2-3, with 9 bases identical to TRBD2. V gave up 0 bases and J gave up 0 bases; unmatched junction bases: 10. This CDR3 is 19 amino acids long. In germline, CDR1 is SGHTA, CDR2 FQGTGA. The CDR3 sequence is CASSLTPASGATSTDTQYF. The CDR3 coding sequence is TGTGCCAGCAGCTTAACCCCGGCTAGCGGGGCTACTAGCACAGATACGCAGTATTTT.

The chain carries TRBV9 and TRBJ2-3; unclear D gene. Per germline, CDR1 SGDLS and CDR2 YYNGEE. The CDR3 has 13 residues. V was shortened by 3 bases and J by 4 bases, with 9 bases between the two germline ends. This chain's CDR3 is CASSAPWADTQYF. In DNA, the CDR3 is TGTGCCAGCAGCGCCCCCTGGGCAGATACGCAGTATTTT.

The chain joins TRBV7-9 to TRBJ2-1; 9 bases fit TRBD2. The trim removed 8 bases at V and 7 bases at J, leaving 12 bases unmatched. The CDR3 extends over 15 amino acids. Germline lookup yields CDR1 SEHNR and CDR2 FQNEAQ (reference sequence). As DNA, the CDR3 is TGTGCCAGCTGGAGTGCTAGCGGGGCCTTGAATGAGCAGTTCTTC. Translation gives CASWSASGALNEQFF. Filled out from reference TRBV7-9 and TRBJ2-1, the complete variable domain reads DTGVSQNPRHKITKRGQNVTFRCDPISEHNRLYWYRQTLGQGPEFLTYFQNEAQLEKSRLLSDRFSAERPKGSFSTLEIQRTEQGDSAMYLCASWSASGALNEQFFGPGTRLTVL.

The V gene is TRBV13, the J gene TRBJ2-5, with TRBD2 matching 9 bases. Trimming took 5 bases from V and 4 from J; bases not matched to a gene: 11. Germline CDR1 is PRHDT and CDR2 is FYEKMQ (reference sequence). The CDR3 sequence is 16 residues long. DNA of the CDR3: TGTGCCAGCAGCCGAACGACTAGCGGAGGACCAGAGACCCAGTACTTC. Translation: CASSRTTSGGPETQYF.

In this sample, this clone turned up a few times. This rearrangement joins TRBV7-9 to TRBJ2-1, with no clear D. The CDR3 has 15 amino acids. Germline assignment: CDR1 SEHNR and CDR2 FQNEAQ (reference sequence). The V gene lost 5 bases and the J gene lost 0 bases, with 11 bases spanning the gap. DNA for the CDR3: TGTGCCAGCAGCCCCCTCGCGGTCTCCTACAATGAGCAGTTCTTC. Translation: CASSPLAVSYNEQFF.